This TCR beta chain emerged from a study of OX40 agonist ivuxolimab in advanced cancers. A note on the overall study: The costimulatory receptor OX40 (CD134) was targeted by ivuxolimab, a fully human IgG2 agonistic monoclonal antibody. Intravenous ivuxolimab was administered to patients every 2 weeks at six dose levels: 0.01, 0.1, 0.3, 1.5, 3 and 10 mg/kg. Of the approximately 50 patients in dose escalation, about 20 had hepatocellular carcinoma, some 15 had melanoma, 9 had renal cell carcinoma and 9 had head and neck cancer. In the dose-escalation cohort, approximately 83% of patients were male, and the mean age was approximately 60 years with a range of about 23 to 79. Patients were allowed to have had prior anti-PD-1, anti-PD-L1 or anti-CTLA-4 therapy, and roughly 40% of the dose-escalation patients had previously received checkpoint inhibitors. Partial responses occurred in three dose-escalation patients, of whom one had hepatocellular carcinoma and two had cutaneous melanoma. The purpose of peripheral TCRbeta sequencing was to test whether ivuxolimab changed TCR sequence diversity and led to clonal T-cell expansion. The monotherapy dose-escalation portion (N of about 50 patients) of the phase I ivuxolimab trial is reported in the paper. What the research found in general, with its limitations: Which antigens the clonally expanded peripheral T cells were specific for was not determined. Partial responders in the 0.1-3.0 mg/kg groups had among the lowest normalized peripheral clonal expansion, especially among CD8+ T cells. Low levels of normalized T-cell clonal expansion were also seen in some patients who did not respond. At doses of 0.1 to 3.0 mg/kg, clonal expansion of both CD4+ and CD8+ T cells in blood was seen between baseline and week 6. After ivuxolimab, more expanded clones were found on average in CD8+ T cells than in CD4+ T cells.

The CDR3, from cysteine to phenylalanine, totals 15 residues. Only the CDR3 DNA is retained, 45 bases long and in frame from the first base. Trimming takes 3 bases from V and 8 bases from J, and the germline ends sit 19 bases apart. CDR1 and CDR2 are drawn from the germline V gene (reference sequence): LNHNV, YYDKDF. This clone was detected only a few times. This clone's antigen is unknown. No quality values exist for individual bases; no much larger clone is one base distant. The trial excluded patients who had a history of autoimmune disease or were on systemic immunosuppression. Peripheral blood for TCR sequencing was collected from all dose cohorts at baseline, on cycle 4 day 1, and on cycle 7 day 1. The samples were drawn from a first-in-human, open-label, multicenter phase I dose-escalation trial of ivuxolimab. Adults with locally advanced or metastatic melanoma, renal cell carcinoma, hepatocellular carcinoma or head and neck squamous cell carcinoma were enrolled in the trial. Before TCR sequencing, CD4+ T cells and CD8+ T cells from peripheral blood were sorted into separate populations.

Genomic DNA was isolated from the sorted cells so that the TCRbeta CDR3 region could be sequenced. The immunoSEQ Assay was used for sequencing of TCRbeta CDR3 regions. Held by TCRdb, this immuneACCESS table contains in-frame sequences only and omits some clones. Under half of the omission traces to an unresolved V gene where checked; the cause of the rest is unknown. The sample yields tens of thousands of clones; around 85% were counted once. The ten largest clones represent approximately 2.3% of the sample. The V and J segments used are TRBV15 and TRBJ1-2; TRBD1 might be the D gene, on 5 matching bases. The sample in question was CD4+ or CD8+ T cells sorted from blood, obtained in a trial of the OX40 agonist ivuxolimab. The receptor was derived from an adult with an advanced solid tumor such as melanoma, head and neck, liver or kidney cancer. The DNA sequence follows: TGTGCCACCAGCAGGGGATTTACAGGTTCCGGAGGCTACACCTTC. Translation gives CATSRGFTGSGGYTF.